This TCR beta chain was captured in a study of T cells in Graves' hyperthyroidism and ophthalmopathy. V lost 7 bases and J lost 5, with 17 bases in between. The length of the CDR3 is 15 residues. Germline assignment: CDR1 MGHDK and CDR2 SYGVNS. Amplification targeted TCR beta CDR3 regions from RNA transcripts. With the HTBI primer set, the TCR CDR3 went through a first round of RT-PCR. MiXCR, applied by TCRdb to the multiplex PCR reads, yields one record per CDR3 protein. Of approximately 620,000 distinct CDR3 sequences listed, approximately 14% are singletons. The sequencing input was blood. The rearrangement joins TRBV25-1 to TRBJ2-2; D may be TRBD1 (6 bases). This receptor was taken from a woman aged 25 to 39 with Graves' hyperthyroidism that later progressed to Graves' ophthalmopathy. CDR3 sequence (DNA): TGTGCCAGCACGGGCAGGGGCACCGGTACCGGGGAGCTGTTTTTT. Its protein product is CASTGRGTGTGELFF.